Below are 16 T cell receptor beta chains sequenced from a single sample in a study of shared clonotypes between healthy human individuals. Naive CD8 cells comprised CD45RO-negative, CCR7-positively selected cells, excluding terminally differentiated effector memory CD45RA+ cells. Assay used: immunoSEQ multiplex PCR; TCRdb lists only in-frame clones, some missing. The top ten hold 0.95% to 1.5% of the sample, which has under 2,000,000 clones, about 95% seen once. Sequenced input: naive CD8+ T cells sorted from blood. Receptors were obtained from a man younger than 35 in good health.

CDR3 DNA: TGTGCCAGCAGCGGCCTACAGGGGTTGAACACTGAAGCTTTCTTT. Its translation: CASSGLQGLNTEAFF. The chain employs TRBV9 and TRBJ1-1; 7 bases are shared with TRBD1. Germline V gene lookup returns CDR1 SGDLS and CDR2 YYNGEE. CDR3 length: 15 amino acids. V lost 3 bases and J lost 0; bases outside the gene matches: 5.

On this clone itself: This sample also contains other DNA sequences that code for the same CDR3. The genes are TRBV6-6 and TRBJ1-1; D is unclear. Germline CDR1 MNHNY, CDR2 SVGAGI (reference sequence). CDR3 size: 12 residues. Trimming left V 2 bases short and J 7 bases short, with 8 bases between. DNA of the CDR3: TGTGCCAGCAGTTACGCCGGGGATGAAGCTTTCTTT. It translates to CASSYAGDEAFF.

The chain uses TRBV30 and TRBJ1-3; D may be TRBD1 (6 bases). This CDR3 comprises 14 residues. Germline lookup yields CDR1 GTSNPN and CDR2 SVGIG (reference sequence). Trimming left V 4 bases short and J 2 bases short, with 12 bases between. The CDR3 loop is CAWKGGGTGNTIYF. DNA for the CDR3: TGTGCCTGGAAGGGGGGGGGCACTGGAAACACCATATATTTT.

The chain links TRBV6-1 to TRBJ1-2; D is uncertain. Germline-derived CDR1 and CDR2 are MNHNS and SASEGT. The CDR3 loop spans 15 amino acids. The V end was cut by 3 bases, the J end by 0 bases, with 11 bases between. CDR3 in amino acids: CASSETGLANYGYTF. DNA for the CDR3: TGTGCCAGCAGTGAGACGGGTTTAGCTAACTATGGCTACACCTTC.

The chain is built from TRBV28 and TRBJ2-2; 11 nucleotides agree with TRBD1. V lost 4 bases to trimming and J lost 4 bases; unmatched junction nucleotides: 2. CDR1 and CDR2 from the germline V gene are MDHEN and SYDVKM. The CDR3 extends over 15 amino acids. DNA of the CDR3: TGTGCCAGCAGTTGGACAGGGGGCGTCACCGGGGAGCTGTTTTTT. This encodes CASSWTGGVTGELFF.

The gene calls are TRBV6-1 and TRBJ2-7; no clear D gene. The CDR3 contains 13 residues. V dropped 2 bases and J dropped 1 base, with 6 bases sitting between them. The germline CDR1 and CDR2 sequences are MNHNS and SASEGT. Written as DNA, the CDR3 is TGTGCCAGCAGTGAACGGATATCCTACGAGCAGTACTTC. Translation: CASSERISYEQYF.

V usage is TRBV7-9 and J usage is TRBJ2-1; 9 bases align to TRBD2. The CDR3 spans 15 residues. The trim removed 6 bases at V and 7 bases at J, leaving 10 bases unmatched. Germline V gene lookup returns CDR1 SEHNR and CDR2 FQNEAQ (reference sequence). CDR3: CASRPSSGGGNEQFF. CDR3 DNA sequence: TGTGCCAGCAGGCCTAGTAGCGGGGGAGGAAATGAGCAGTTCTTC. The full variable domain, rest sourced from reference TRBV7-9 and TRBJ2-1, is DTGVSQNPRHKITKRGQNVTFRCDPISEHNRLYWYRQTLGQGPEFLTYFQNEAQLEKSRLLSDRFSAERPKGSFSTLEIQRTEQGDSAMYLCASRPSSGGGNEQFFGPGTRLTVL.

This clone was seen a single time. This chain's CDR3 is CASSPSVGNEQFF. As DNA, the CDR3 is TGTGCCAGCAGCCCCTCCGTGGGCAATGAGCAGTTCTTC. The V call is TRBV7-9, the J call TRBJ2-1; D unresolved. V was pared by 5 bases and J by 6 bases, with 11 bases between. Germline lookup yields CDR1 SEHNR and CDR2 FQNEAQ (reference sequence). The CDR3 runs 13 residues.

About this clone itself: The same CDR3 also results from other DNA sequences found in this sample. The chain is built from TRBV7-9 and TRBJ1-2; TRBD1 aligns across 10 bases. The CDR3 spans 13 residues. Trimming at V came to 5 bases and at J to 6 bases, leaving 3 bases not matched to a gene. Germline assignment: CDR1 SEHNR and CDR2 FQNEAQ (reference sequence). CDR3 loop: CASSRQGADGYTF. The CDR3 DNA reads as TGTGCCAGCAGCCGACAGGGGGCGGATGGCTACACCTTC.

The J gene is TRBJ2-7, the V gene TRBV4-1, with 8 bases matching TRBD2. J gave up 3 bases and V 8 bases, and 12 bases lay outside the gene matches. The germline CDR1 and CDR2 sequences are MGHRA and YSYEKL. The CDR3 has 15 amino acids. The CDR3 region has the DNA TGCGCCAGCTCCCAAGGGGCAGCGGGGGACTACGAGCAGTACTTC. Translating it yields CASSQGAAGDYEQYF.

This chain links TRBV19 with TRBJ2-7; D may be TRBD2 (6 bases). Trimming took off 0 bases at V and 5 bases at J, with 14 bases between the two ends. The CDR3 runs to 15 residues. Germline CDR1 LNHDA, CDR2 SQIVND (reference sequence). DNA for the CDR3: TGTGCCAGTAGTATAGACCTGGGACTTAAAGACGAGCAGTACTTC. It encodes CASSIDLGLKDEQYF.

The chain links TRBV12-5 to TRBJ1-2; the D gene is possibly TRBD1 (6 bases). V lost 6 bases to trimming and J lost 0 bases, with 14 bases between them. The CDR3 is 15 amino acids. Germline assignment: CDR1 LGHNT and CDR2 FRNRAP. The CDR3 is CASGWTEISNYGYTF. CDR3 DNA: TGTGCTAGTGGCTGGACAGAGATCTCTAACTATGGCTACACCTTC.

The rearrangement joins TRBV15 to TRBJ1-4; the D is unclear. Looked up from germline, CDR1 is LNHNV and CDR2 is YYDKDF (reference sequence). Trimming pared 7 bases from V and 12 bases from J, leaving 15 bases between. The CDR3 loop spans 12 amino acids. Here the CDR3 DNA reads TGTGCCACCACCGAGGGTTTTGAGGAACTGTTTTTT. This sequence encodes CATTEGFEELFF.

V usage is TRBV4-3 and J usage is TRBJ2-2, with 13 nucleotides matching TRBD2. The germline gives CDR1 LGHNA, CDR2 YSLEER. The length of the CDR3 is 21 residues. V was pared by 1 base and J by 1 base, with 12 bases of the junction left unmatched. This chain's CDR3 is CASSQVLGGLAGSLNTGELFF. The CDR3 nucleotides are TGCGCCAGCAGCCAAGTTCTAGGGGGACTAGCGGGATCACTGAACACCGGGGAGCTGTTTTTT.

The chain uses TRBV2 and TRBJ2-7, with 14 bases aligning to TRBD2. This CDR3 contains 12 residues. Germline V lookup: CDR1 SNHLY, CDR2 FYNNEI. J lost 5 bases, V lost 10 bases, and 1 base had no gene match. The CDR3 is CAKGLAGDEQYF. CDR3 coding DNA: TGTGCCAAGGGACTAGCGGGAGACGAGCAGTACTTC.

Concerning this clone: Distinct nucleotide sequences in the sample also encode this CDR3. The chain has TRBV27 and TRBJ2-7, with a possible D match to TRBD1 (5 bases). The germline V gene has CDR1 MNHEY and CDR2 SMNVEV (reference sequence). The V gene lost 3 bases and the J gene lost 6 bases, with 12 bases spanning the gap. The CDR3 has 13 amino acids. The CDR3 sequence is CASSFGQGAEQYF. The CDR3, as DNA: TGTGCCAGCAGTTTTGGTCAGGGCGCCGAGCAGTACTTC.